The text below deals with one T cell receptor beta chain. Its target is not known. These data belong to a study of Tregs in tolerant kidney transplant recipients. Study-wide points: Tolerant patients' donor-specific Tregs expanded beyond overall Tregs, suggesting antigen-driven growth. Biological reproducibility was not directly addressed in this study. Tregs expanded with activated donor B cells seemed most donor-specific.

Mixed chimerism was transient after nonmyeloablative marrow transplants from related graft donors. Profiled with immunoSEQ multiplex PCR; TCRdb holds only in-frame clones, not every one. The sample has around 86,000 clones, 91% seen once. Germline V gene sequence: CDR1 MGHDK, CDR2 SYGVNS. This CDR3 region has 15 residues. The V segment lost 4 bases and the J segment 8 bases; nucleotides outside the gene matches: 10. The source was CD4+ T cells from blood (PBMCs), collected 24 months after the transplant. This rearrangement joins TRBV25-1 to TRBJ1-4, with TRBD1 matching over 7 bases. The TCR sequence derives from a human patient who received a combined kidney and bone marrow transplant. The graft donor may have given rise to some T cells. CDR3 sequence reads: CASSVRQGLGEKLFF. The CDR3 bases are TGTGCCAGCAGTGTAAGACAGGGTCTTGGGGAAAAACTGTTTTTT.